This entry concerns a single T cell receptor (beta chain). After removal of 0 bases from V and 4 bases from J, the junction contained 7 bases not matched to a gene. The CDR3 covers 17 residues. This sample is part of a study of blood T cell repertoires in COVID-19. Study-level background: The study drew acute and convalescent COVID-19 samples from the United States, Italy and Spain. From T cells, B-cell-depleted T cells, or PBMCs came the material, which was cDNA or gDNA.

In the original analysis: Reference gene primer amplification in the assay estimated nucleated cell counts. Assay: immunoSEQ multiplex PCR; the TCRdb copy retains only in-frame clones and omits some. That table gives V, J and clone size, and the DNA gave D and trimming. The table records roughly 300,000 clones, more than 75% of them present only once. This clonotype originated in a woman between 50 and 59 years old who had recovered from COVID-19. Material for sequencing was peripheral blood. J is TRBJ2-7 and V is TRBV6-7, with TRBD1 matching over 12 bases. TRBV6-7 counts as an open reading frame of uncertain function. The CDR3 DNA reads TGTGCCAGCAGTTACTCGAGTAGGGACAGGGGGCTTTACGAGCAGTACTTC. Translation gives CASSYSSRDRGLYEQYF.